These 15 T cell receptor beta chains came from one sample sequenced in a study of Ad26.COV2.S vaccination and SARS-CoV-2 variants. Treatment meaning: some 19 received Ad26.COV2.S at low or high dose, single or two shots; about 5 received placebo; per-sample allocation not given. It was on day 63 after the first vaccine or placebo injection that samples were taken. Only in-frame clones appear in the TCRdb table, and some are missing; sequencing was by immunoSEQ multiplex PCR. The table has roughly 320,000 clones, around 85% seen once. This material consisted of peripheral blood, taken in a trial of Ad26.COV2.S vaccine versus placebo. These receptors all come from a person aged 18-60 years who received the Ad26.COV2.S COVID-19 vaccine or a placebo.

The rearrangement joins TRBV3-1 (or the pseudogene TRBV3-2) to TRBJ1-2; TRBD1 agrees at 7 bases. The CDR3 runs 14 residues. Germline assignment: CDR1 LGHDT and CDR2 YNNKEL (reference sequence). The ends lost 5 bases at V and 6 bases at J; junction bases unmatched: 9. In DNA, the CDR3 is TGTGCCAGCAGCTACTGGGACAGTTCTGATGGCTACACCTTC. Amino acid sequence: CASSYWDSSDGYTF.

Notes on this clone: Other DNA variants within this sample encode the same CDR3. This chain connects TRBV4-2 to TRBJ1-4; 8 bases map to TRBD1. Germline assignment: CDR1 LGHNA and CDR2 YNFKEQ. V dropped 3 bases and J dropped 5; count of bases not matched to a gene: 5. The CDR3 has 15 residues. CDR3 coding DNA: TGTGCCAGCAGCCAGGAGGGACAGGTGAATGAAAAACTGTTTTTT. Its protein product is CASSQEGQVNEKLFF.

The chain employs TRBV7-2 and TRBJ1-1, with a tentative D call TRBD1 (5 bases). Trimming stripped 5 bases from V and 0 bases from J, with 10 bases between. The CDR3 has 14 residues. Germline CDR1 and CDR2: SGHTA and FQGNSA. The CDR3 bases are TGTGCCAGCAGCCCCGGAGGGGTGAACACTGAAGCTTTCTTT. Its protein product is CASSPGGVNTEAFF.

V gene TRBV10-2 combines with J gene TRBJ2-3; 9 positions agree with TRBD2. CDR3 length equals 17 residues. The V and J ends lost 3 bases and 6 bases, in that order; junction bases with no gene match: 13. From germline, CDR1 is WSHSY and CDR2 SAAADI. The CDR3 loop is CASSDGSGGWNGDTQYF. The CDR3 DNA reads TGCGCCAGCAGTGATGGAAGCGGGGGGTGGAATGGGGATACGCAGTATTTT.

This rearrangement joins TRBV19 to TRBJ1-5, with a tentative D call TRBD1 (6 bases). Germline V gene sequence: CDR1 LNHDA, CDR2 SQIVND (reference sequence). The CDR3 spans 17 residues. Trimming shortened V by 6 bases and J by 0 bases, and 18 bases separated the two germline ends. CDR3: CASRAQTGDYSNQPQHF. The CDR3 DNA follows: TGTGCCAGTAGGGCCCAGACAGGTGATTATAGCAATCAGCCCCAGCATTTT.

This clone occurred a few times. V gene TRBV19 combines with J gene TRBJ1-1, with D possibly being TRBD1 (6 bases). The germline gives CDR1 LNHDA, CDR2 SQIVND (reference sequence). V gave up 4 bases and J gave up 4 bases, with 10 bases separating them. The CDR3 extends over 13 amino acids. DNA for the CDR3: TGTGCCAGTAGTAGGGAGGGGGGCACTGAAGCTTTCTTT. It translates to CASSREGGTEAFF.

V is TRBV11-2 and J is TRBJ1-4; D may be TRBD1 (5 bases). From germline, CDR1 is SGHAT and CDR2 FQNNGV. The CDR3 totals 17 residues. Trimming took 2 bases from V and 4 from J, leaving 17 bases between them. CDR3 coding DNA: TGTGCCAGCAGCTTATTATCGGGGCCAGCCCATAATGAAAAACTGTTTTTT. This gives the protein CASSLLSGPAHNEKLFF.

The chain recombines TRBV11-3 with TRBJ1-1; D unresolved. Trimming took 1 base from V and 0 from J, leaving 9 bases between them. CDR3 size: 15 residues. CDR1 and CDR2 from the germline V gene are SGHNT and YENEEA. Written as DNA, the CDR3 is TGTGCCAGCAGCTTAGGCCGGGGAGTGAACACTGAAGCTTTCTTT. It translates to CASSLGRGVNTEAFF.

CDR3 sequence: CASSLAGGTKNIQYF. In DNA form, the CDR3 reads TGTGCCAGCAGCTTGGCTGGCGGCACCAAAAACATTCAGTACTTC. The chain joins TRBV5-4 to TRBJ2-4; no definite D call. This CDR3 is 15 amino acids long. The V gene's germline CDR1 is SGHNT and CDR2 YYREEE (reference sequence). Trimming cost V 0 bases and J 2 bases, with 9 bases left between them.

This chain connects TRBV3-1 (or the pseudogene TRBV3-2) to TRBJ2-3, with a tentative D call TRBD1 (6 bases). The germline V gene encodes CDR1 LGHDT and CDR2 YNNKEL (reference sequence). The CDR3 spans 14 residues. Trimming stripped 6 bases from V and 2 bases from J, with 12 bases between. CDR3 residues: CASSHWTATDTQYF. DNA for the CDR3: TGTGCCAGCAGTCACTGGACAGCCACAGATACGCAGTATTTT.

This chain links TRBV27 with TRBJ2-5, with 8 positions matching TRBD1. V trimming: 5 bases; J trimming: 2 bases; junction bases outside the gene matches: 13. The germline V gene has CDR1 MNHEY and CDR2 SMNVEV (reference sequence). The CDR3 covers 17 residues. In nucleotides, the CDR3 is TGTGCCAGCAGTCCTTTCATTGAGACAGGGGTTCAAGAGACCCAGTACTTC. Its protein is CASSPFIETGVQETQYF.

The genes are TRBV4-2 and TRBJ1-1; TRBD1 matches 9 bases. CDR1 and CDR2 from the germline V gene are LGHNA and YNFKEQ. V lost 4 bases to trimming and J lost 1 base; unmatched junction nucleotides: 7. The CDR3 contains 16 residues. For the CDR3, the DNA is TGTGCCAGCAGCCGGCCGGGACAGGGCACGAACACTGAAGCTTTCTTT. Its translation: CASSRPGQGTNTEAFF.

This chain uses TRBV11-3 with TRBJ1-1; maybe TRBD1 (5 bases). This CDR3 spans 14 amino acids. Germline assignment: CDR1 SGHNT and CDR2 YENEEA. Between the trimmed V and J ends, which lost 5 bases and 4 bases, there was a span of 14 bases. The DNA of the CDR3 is TGTGCCAGCAGCGGGACGGGAGGAGTCACTGAAGCTTTCTTT. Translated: CASSGTGGVTEAFF.

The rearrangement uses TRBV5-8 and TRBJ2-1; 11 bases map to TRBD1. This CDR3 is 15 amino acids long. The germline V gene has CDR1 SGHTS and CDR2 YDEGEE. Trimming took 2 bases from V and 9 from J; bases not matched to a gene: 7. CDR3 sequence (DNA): TGTGCCAGCAGCTTCCGGGACAGGGGGACCGGTGAGCAGTTCTTC. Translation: CASSFRDRGTGEQFF.

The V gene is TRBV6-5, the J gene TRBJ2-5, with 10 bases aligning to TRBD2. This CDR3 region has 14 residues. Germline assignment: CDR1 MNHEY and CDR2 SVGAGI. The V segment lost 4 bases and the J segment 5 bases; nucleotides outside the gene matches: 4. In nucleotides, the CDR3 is TGTGCCAGCAGTTCCGGGACTAGCGCGGAGACCCAGTACTTC. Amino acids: CASSSGTSAETQYF.